The sequence of this TCR beta chain was determined in a study of type 1 regulatory T cells. Looking at the study overall: T-allo10 is a Tr1-enriched, alloantigen-specific CD4 T cell product made in vitro.

With regard to this clonotype: What it binds is not known.

Trimming took 1 base from V and 3 from J, leaving 7 bases between them. There are 12 residues in the CDR3. Germline-derived CDR1 and CDR2 are SQVTM and ANQGSEA. Graft donor-derived T-allo10 cells were described as host-alloantigen-specific, anergic, and alloantigen-specifically suppressive. TCRdb re-called the reads with MiXCR, one entry per CDR3 protein. The repertoire holds about 68,000 distinct CDR3 sequences, with 63% as singletons. V gene TRBV29-1 combines with J gene TRBJ2-7; TRBD2 might be the D (5 bases). What was sequenced was cultured T cells, either the whole culture or a sorted T cell fraction (not recorded which). Specified subset: Tr1-enriched cell product generated in vitro against host alloantigens. The receptor's source is a human donor in good health. CDR3: CSVEVGGYEQYF. The CDR3 nucleotides read TGCAGCGTTGAAGTAGGAGGCTACGAGCAGTACTTC.